The next 9 T cell receptor beta chains were all read from a single sample in a study of CD8+ T cells in alopecia areata. TCR sequencing used cDNA made by reverse transcription of extracted RNA. Measured with immunoSEQ multiplex PCR; TCRdb has only the in-frame clones, and not every one. Among 120,000 or so clones listed, 47% were seen once. Material for sequencing was NKG2D-low CD8+ T cells sorted from blood. The source is a human donor with alopecia areata.

The chain joins TRBV7-2 to TRBJ2-1; D is possibly TRBD2 (6 bases). The V gene lost 4 bases and the J gene lost 10 bases, with 23 bases spanning the gap. Germline V gene lookup returns CDR1 SGHTA and CDR2 FQGNSA. This CDR3 is built from 16 residues. DNA of the CDR3: TGTGCCAGCAGCTCCCTGGGCGGGATACCCCCGGCGGAGCAGTTCTTC. Translated: CASSSLGGIPPAEQFF.

This sequence joins TRBV27 and TRBJ2-4, with 8 nucleotides matching TRBD2. CDR1 MNHEY and CDR2 SMNVEV come from the germline V gene (reference sequence). The V and J ends lost 8 bases and 8 bases, in that order; junction bases with no gene match: 5. The CDR3 length is 12 residues. The CDR3 is CASGGAGDIQYF. As DNA, the CDR3 is TGTGCCAGCGGGGGAGCGGGAGACATTCAGTACTTC.

This chain uses TRBV30 with TRBJ1-1; D unclear. CDR3 length: 11 amino acids. Germline CDR1 GTSNPN, CDR2 SVGIG (reference sequence). The V gene lost 5 bases and the J gene lost 0 bases, with 4 bases spanning the gap. The CDR3 is CAWGLNTEAFF. Written as DNA, the CDR3 is TGTGCCTGGGGTCTGAACACTGAAGCTTTCTTT.

V is TRBV2 and J is TRBJ1-1, with D unclear. Germline V CDR1 and CDR2: SNHLY, FYNNEI. The CDR3 contains 14 residues. Trimming took off 6 bases at V and 1 base at J, with 12 bases between the two ends. Here the CDR3 DNA reads TGTGCCAGCAGGGAGCAGAGCCCGAACACTGAAGCTTTCTTT. Amino acid sequence: CASREQSPNTEAFF.

This clone was recorded once. The chain uses TRBV29-1 and TRBJ2-1, with TRBD2 matching 10 bases. Germline CDR1 and CDR2: SQVTM and ANQGSEA. The V and J ends lost 3 bases and 6 bases, in that order; junction bases with no gene match: 11. The CDR3 has 16 amino acids. CDR3 bases: TGCAGCGTTGAGCTTGGAACTAGCGGGATTCTCAATGAGCAGTTCTTC. It translates to CSVELGTSGILNEQFF.

This clone has just a few counts. The gene calls are TRBV5-4 and TRBJ2-2; 9 nucleotides align to TRBD1. Germline assignment: CDR1 SGHNT and CDR2 YYREEE (reference sequence). Trimming cost V 4 bases and J 5 bases; bases outside gene matches: 6. The CDR3 has 15 residues. CDR3 nucleotide sequence: TGTGCCAGCAGCAGCGGGACAGGGAGTACCGGGGAGCTGTTTTTT. Amino acids: CASSSGTGSTGELFF.

The chain employs TRBV29-1 and TRBJ2-7, with 10 positions matching TRBD2. Germline CDR1 and CDR2: SQVTM and ANQGSEA. This CDR3 contains 16 residues. V gave up 3 bases and J gave up 5 bases; unmatched junction bases: 13. CDR3 DNA: TGCAGCGTTGATTCGTCTAGCGGGGGTTCAGTGGACGAGCAGTACTTC. As protein: CSVDSSSGGSVDEQYF.

The V gene is TRBV29-1, the J gene TRBJ2-7; D may correspond to TRBD1 or TRBD2 (5 bases each). Germline CDR1 and CDR2: SQVTM and ANQGSEA. V was cut by 4 bases and J by 3 bases, with 10 bases left in between. The length of the CDR3 is 12 residues. The CDR3 sequence is CSVVLGGYEQYF. DNA for the CDR3: TGCAGCGTTGTCCTTGGGGGCTACGAGCAGTACTTC.

The chain uses TRBV5-4 and TRBJ1-1; TRBD1 matches at 7 bases. Germline V lookup: CDR1 SGHNT, CDR2 YYREEE (reference sequence). Losses at the gene ends were 3 bases for V and 8 bases for J; bases not matched to a gene: 4. The CDR3 totals 12 residues. The CDR3 protein is CASSYLQGEAFF. The CDR3 bases are TGTGCCAGCAGCTACCTACAGGGGGAAGCTTTCTTT.